This is a list of T cell receptor beta chains from one sample in a study of shared clonotypes between healthy human individuals. TCRdb's copy holds only in-frame clones and misses some; the assay was immunoSEQ multiplex PCR. The repertoire consists of around 2.5 million clones, with approximately 93% occurring once and the leading ten covering around 0.37%. Sequencing was carried out using naive CD4+ T cells from PBMCs. These receptors all come from a man younger than 35 in good health. Some clones in this sample may be carry-over from other donors' samples. Both conserved end residues are part of each CDR3. D genes are given only for firm matches.

j_call: TRBJ2-7; d_call: TRBD1; v_call: TRBV28; cdr3_length: 16; cdr3_nt: TGTGCCAGCAGAGTGATAGGGACAGGAGGATTCCACGAGCAGTACTTC; cdr3_aa: CASRVIGTGGFHEQYF
j_call: TRBJ2-4; d_call: TRBD1; v_call: TRBV28; cdr3_length: 13; cdr3_nt: TGTGCCAGCGGGGCCGGGACAGAAAACATTCAGTACTTC; cdr3_aa: CASGAGTENIQYF
j_call: TRBJ2-3; d_call: TRBD2; v_call: TRBV7-2; cdr3_length: 16; cdr3_nt: TGTGCCAGCAGCAGACTAGCGGGACTCCGCACAGATACGCAGTATTTT; cdr3_aa: CASSRLAGLRTDTQYF
j_call: TRBJ2-3; d_call: -; v_call: TRBV5-1; cdr3_length: 15; cdr3_nt: TGCGCCAGCAGCTTGGATTTGAGGGAATCAGATACGCAGTATTTT; cdr3_aa: CASSLDLRESDTQYF
j_call: TRBJ2-5; d_call: -; v_call: TRBV18; cdr3_length: 15; cdr3_nt: TGTGCCAGCTCACCACAGGGGCGAACGGGGGAGACCCAGTACTTC; cdr3_aa: CASSPQGRTGETQYF
j_call: TRBJ2-7; d_call: -; v_call: TRBV6-1; cdr3_length: 15; cdr3_nt: TGTGCCAGCAGTGCTAATCTCAGGAGCTCCTACGAGCAGTACTTC; cdr3_aa: CASSANLRSSYEQYF
j_call: TRBJ2-7; d_call: TRBD1; v_call: TRBV5-8; cdr3_length: 15; cdr3_nt: TGTGCCAGCAGGCGCAGAGGGGACAGGGCATCCGAGCAGTACTTC; cdr3_aa: CASRRRGDRASEQYF
j_call: TRBJ2-5; d_call: -; v_call: TRBV11-2; cdr3_length: 13; cdr3_nt: TGTGCCAGCAGCTCCGGGCCTCAAGAGACCCAGTACTTC; cdr3_aa: CASSSGPQETQYF
j_call: TRBJ2-3; d_call: -; v_call: TRBV5-1; cdr3_length: 17; cdr3_nt: TGCGCCAGCAGCTTGGGCCCACAGAGCGGAAGCACAGATACGCAGTATTTT; cdr3_aa: CASSLGPQSGSTDTQYF
j_call: TRBJ2-1; d_call: TRBD1; v_call: TRBV29-1; cdr3_length: 16; cdr3_nt: TGCAGCGTTGATCCTTGGGATAACAGGGGTTTAGGTGAGCAGTTCTTC; cdr3_aa: CSVDPWDNRGLGEQFF
j_call: TRBJ1-2; d_call: -; v_call: TRBV28; cdr3_length: 13; cdr3_nt: TGTGCCAGCAGTCGGGGGGACGGCTATGGCTACACCTTC; cdr3_aa: CASSRGDGYGYTF
j_call: TRBJ2-5; d_call: TRBD2; v_call: TRBV5-6; cdr3_length: 13; cdr3_nt: TGTGCCAGCAGTGCTAGCGGGATTGAGACCCAGTACTTC; cdr3_aa: CASSASGIETQYF
j_call: TRBJ2-3; d_call: -; v_call: TRBV28; cdr3_length: 14; cdr3_nt: TGTGCCAGCAGCGCACCCCAAACGACAGATACGCAGTATTTT; cdr3_aa: CASSAPQTTDTQYF
j_call: TRBJ1-5; d_call: -; v_call: TRBV5-5; cdr3_length: 17; cdr3_nt: TGTGCCAGCAGCTTGTTTGCGTATTGGGTTAGCAATCAGCCCCAGCATTTT; cdr3_aa: CASSLFAYWVSNQPQHF
j_call: TRBJ1-2; d_call: TRBD1; v_call: TRBV5-1; cdr3_length: 15; cdr3_nt: TGCGCCAGCAGTTCCGGGACAGATATTAACTATGGCTACACCTTC; cdr3_aa: CASSSGTDINYGYTF